Listed below are T cell receptor beta chains from one sample, sequenced in a study of T-cell reconstitution after alpha-beta-depleted transplantation in children. TCRdb itself ran the PCR reads through MiXCR, one entry per CDR3 protein. The sample consists of around 530,000 distinct CDR3 sequences, approximately 32% of them appearing once. The specimen was PBMCs from the stem cell graft donor, collected from the stem cell graft. These receptors were collected from a human donor who donated a stem cell graft to a child with aplastic anemia. CDR3s include the opening cysteine and the closing phenylalanine or tryptophan. The order of the fields is CDR3 length, J gene, clone size, D gene, V gene, CDR3 protein, CDR3 DNA. A D gene is named only where the DNA matches it firmly. Clone size, where shown, is once, few, many, or a class for clones that have expanded.

15,TRBJ2-7,-,-,TRBV2,CASRRAEILSYEQYF,TGTGCCAGCAGGAGGGCAGAGATCCTCTCCTACGAGCAGTACTTC
14,TRBJ2-1,-,TRBD2,TRBV10-3,CAISERLAGDEQFF,TGTGCCATCAGTGAGAGGCTAGCGGGAGATGAGCAGTTCTTC
16,TRBJ1-1,few,-,TRBV21-1,CASSPDPIGLNTEAFF,TGTGCCAGCAGCCCCGACCCCATAGGGCTGAACACTGAAGCTTTCTTT
14,TRBJ1-2,-,TRBD1,TRBV7-8,CASSTGQGAGGYTF,TGTGCCAGCAGCACAGGACAGGGGGCGGGTGGCTACACCTTC
14,TRBJ1-2,-,-,TRBV12-3/TRBV12-4,CASSVMGLTYGYTF,TGTGCCAGCAGTGTAATGGGACTGACCTATGGCTACACCTTC
14,TRBJ1-1,-,-,TRBV14,CASSKRNKNTEAFF,TGTGCCAGCAGCAAAAGAAATAAGAACACTGAAGCTTTCTTT
16,TRBJ2-5,-,-,TRBV9,CASSVTGAEVGETQYF,TGTGCCAGCAGCGTGACGGGAGCGGAAGTTGGGGAGACCCAGTACTTC
16,TRBJ2-2,few,-,TRBV29-1,CSVSRTALRNTGELFF,TGCAGCGTTTCAAGGACCGCCTTGAGGAACACCGGGGAGCTGTTTTTT
15,TRBJ1-3,-,-,TRBV12-3/TRBV12-4,CASSLDQNSGNTIYF,TGTGCCAGCAGTTTAGATCAGAACTCTGGAAACACCATATATTTT
17,TRBJ2-3,-,TRBD2,TRBV5-1,CASSLAGLAGFTDTQYF,TGCGCCAGCAGCTTGGCGGGACTAGCGGGATTCACAGATACGCAGTATTTT
13,TRBJ1-2,few,-,TRBV12-3/TRBV12-4,CASSLIRGYGYTF,TGTGCCAGCAGTTTAATCCGGGGCTATGGCTACACCTTC
18,TRBJ2-7,many,TRBD2,TRBV20-1,CSARVPGLAGGASYEQYF,TGCAGTGCTAGAGTTCCGGGACTAGCGGGAGGTGCGTCCTACGAGCAGTACTTC
17,TRBJ2-7,-,TRBD2,TRBV9,CASSDPTSGSSVGEQYF,TGTGCCAGCAGCGACCCGACTAGCGGGAGTTCGGTCGGCGAGCAGTACTTC
16,TRBJ2-3,few,TRBD2,TRBV10-3,CAIRGTSGSFVDTQYF,TGTGCCATCAGAGGGACTAGCGGGAGTTTTGTAGATACGCAGTATTTT
16,TRBJ1-2,-,-,TRBV9,CASSVSRGVGFYGYTF,TGTGCCAGCAGCGTGTCGCGGGGGGTAGGGTTCTATGGCTACACCTTC
15,TRBJ2-7,few,-,TRBV29-1,CSVELVGRQNYEQYF,TGCAGCGTTGAACTCGTTGGGAGGCAAAACTACGAGCAGTACTTC
12,TRBJ2-7,-,-,TRBV7-2,CASSDIAYEQYF,TGTGCCAGCAGCGATATAGCCTACGAGCAGTACTTC
14,TRBJ2-2,few,-,TRBV4-3,CASSHPGTTGELFF,TGCGCCAGCAGCCATCCCGGGACTACCGGGGAGCTGTTTTTT
16,TRBJ2-2,few,-,TRBV12-3/TRBV12-4,CATRQRPVGGTGELFF,TGTGCCACCAGACAGCGACCAGTAGGGGGGACCGGGGAGCTGTTTTTT
14,TRBJ1-2,-,TRBD1,TRBV29-1,CSVELRGQRYGYTF,TGCAGCGTTGAATTACGGGGACAGCGCTATGGCTACACCTTC
13,TRBJ2-3,-,-,TRBV6-1,CASSDGYTDTQYF,TGTGCCAGCAGTGATGGCTACACAGATACGCAGTATTTT
18,TRBJ1-1,few,-,TRBV18,CASSYNRDTRRVGTEAFF,TGTGCCAGCTCATACAACCGGGACACCCGGCGGGTAGGCACTGAAGCTTTCTTT
15,TRBJ2-5,-,TRBD1,TRBV5-6,CASSEGQGGPETQYF,TGTGCCAGCAGCGAGGGACAGGGAGGCCCCGAGACCCAGTACTTC
16,TRBJ2-1,many,TRBD2,TRBV12-3/TRBV12-4,CASSLSIAGEGTEQFF,TGTGCCAGCAGTTTAAGTATAGCGGGAGAGGGGACGGAGCAGTTCTTC
13,TRBJ1-1,-,-,TRBV19,CASSRRGVTEAFF,TGTGCCAGTAGTCGCAGGGGAGTAACTGAAGCTTTCTTT